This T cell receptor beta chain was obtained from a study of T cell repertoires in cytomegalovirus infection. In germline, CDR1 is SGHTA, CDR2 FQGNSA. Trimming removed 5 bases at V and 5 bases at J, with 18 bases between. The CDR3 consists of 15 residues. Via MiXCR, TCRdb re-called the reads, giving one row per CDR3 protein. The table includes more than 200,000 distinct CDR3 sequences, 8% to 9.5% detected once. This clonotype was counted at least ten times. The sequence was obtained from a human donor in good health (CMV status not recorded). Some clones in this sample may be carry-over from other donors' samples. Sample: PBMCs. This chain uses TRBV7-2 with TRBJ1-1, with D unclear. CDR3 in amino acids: CASSLMAEVRTEAFF. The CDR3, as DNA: TGTGCCAGCAGCCTCATGGCCGAGGTTAGGACTGAAGCTTTCTTT.